Presented here are 9 T cell receptor beta chains from one specimen sequenced in a study of somatic mutations in cytotoxic T cells in rheumatoid arthritis. The method was immunoSEQ multiplex PCR; TCRdb's version includes in-frame clones alone and lacks a portion of them. The sample lists approximately 18,000 clones, roughly nine tenths occurring once. Sequencing used CD8+ T cells sorted from blood. The receptors stem from a man in his forties or fifties in good health.

V usage is TRBV4-1 and J usage is TRBJ2-7, with D uncertain. The V end was cut by 2 bases, the J end by 2 bases, with 7 bases between. Germline V gene sequence: CDR1 MGHRA, CDR2 YSYEKL. CDR3 size: 13 residues. CDR3 DNA: TGCGCCAGCAGCCAAACCCCAACCTACGAGCAGTACTTC. Amino acids: CASSQTPTYEQYF.

The V and J genes are TRBV10-3 and TRBJ2-5, with D perhaps TRBD1 (5 bases). The J call could be wrong; TRBJ2-7 is a better fit for the DNA end. This CDR3 comprises 13 residues. CDR1 and CDR2 (germline): ENHRY, SYGVKD. This chain's CDR3 is CAIRGARNYEQYF. The CDR3, as DNA: TGTGCCATAAGGGGTGCCAGGAACTACGAGCAGTACTTC.

The CDR3 spells CASSRQGGEQFF. In DNA form, the CDR3 reads TGTGCCAGCAGCCGCCAGGGTGGGGAGCAGTTCTTC. The chain recombines TRBV7-9 with TRBJ2-1; D is possibly TRBD1 (5 bases). Germline V CDR1 and CDR2: SEHNR, FQNEAQ (reference sequence). CDR3 length: 12 residues. Trimming stripped 5 bases from V and 10 bases from J, with 12 bases between.

The chain recombines TRBV28 with TRBJ1-5; D unresolved. Germline CDR1 is MDHEN and CDR2 is SYDVKM. The CDR3 totals 16 residues. Trimming left V 6 bases short and J 7 bases short, with 22 bases between. CDR3 amino acids: CASRADEPHGEQPQHF. The CDR3 coding sequence is TGTGCCAGCAGGGCGGACGAACCCCATGGGGAACAGCCCCAGCATTTT.

The V and J genes are TRBV4-2 and TRBJ2-7, with 8 nucleotides matching TRBD2. The germline V gene has CDR1 LGHNA and CDR2 YNFKEQ. V trimming: 5 bases; J trimming: 3 bases; junction bases outside the gene matches: 24. The CDR3 extends over 20 amino acids. CDR3 sequence (DNA): TGTGCCAGCAGCTACGTGGTATTTACGGAAACGGGAGGGCCTGACTACGAGCAGTACTTC. As protein: CASSYVVFTETGGPDYEQYF.

This chain connects TRBV13 to TRBJ2-7; tentatively, D is TRBD1 (5 bases). Germline CDR1 PRHDT, CDR2 FYEKMQ (reference sequence). This CDR3 is 15 amino acids long. With 5 bases removed from V and 2 bases from J, the gap between germline ends came to 16 bases. CDR3 sequence reads: CASSLKQGIPYEQYF. CDR3 nucleotide sequence: TGTGCCAGCAGCCTAAAGCAGGGAATACCCTACGAGCAGTACTTC.

This clone showed up just a few times. V gene TRBV2 combines with J gene TRBJ1-1; D is uncertain. The V end lost 2 bases, the J end lost 0 bases, and 16 bases lay between the germline ends. The CDR3 extends over 17 amino acids. The V gene's germline CDR1 is SNHLY and CDR2 FYNNEI. CDR3 in DNA: TGTGCCAGCAGTGAAAAGTCCACTCCGCCCATGAACACTGAAGCTTTCTTT. It yields the protein CASSEKSTPPMNTEAFF. Full variable domain (missing parts from reference TRBV2 and TRBJ1-1): EPEVTQTPSHQVTQMGQEVILRCVPISNHLYFYWYRQILGQKVEFLVSFYNNEISEKSEIFDDQFSVERPDGSNFTLKIRSTKLEDSAMYFCASSEKSTPPMNTEAFFGQGTRLTVV.

The chain joins TRBV10-3 to TRBJ2-7; TRBD2 matches 8 bases. CDR1 and CDR2 (germline): ENHRY, SYGVKD. The V gene end was trimmed by 9 bases and the J gene end by 2 bases; junction bases not matched to a gene: 6. The CDR3 covers 13 residues. CDR3 amino acids: CAMSTSGPYEQYF. The CDR3 DNA is TGTGCCATGAGCACTAGCGGACCCTACGAGCAGTACTTC.

The chain carries TRBV25-1 and TRBJ2-5; the D is unclear. This CDR3 comprises 13 residues. The V gene lost 4 bases and the J gene lost 2 bases, with 8 bases spanning the gap. Germline V gene lookup returns CDR1 MGHDK and CDR2 SYGVNS. The CDR3 coding sequence is TGTGCCAGCAGTGTAACGGAACAAGAGACCCAGTACTTC. It yields the protein CASSVTEQETQYF.